This T cell receptor (beta chain) derives from a study of sequential checkpoint blockade in melanoma. With 7 bases removed from V and 4 bases from J, the gap between germline ends came to 13 bases. CDR1 and CDR2 from the germline V gene are MNHEY and SVGAGI. The CDR3 is made up of 13 amino acids. Sequencing used immunoSEQ multiplex PCR; TCRdb keeps in-frame clones, though not all of them. The table has 20,000 to 25,000 clones, more than 75% seen once. As for treatment: randomized to nivolumab then ipilimumab (arm A) or the reverse (arm B). Live CD3+CD8+ CD19− CD56− cells were sorted from PBMCs. V usage is TRBV6-5 and J usage is TRBJ1-2, with D perhaps matching TRBD1 (6 bases). The sequence was obtained from a human donor with melanoma. The source was CD8+ T cells sorted from blood (inferred from file names), collected from a patient given nivolumab and ipilimumab in sequence. The CDR3 loop reads CASKAGASYGYTF. The CDR3 region has the DNA TGTGCCAGCAAGGCGGGGGCAAGCTATGGCTACACCTTC.